This TCR beta chain was identified in a study of blood T cell repertoires in COVID-19. Across the whole study: The United States, Italy and Spain provided the acute and convalescent COVID-19 samples.

The germline V gene encodes CDR1 ENHRY and CDR2 SYGVKD. CDR3 length equals 13 residues. The ends were cut back, 7 bases at V and 0 bases at J, with 9 bases in the middle. Original handling: Counts of nucleated cells, estimated from reference gene primer amplification, were obtained. Sequenced by immunoSEQ multiplex PCR; TCRdb stores in-frame clones only, minus some. From that table come the V and J calls and clone size; the DNA was used to work out D and trimming. The sample consists of roughly 80,000 clones, approximately 82% of them appearing once. This sequence was found in a human donor in a cohort sampled during active COVID-19. This sequence joins TRBV10-3 and TRBJ1-1; D is undetermined. Material for sequencing was peripheral blood. CDR3 loop: CAITEMMNTEAFF. CDR3 nucleotides: TGTGCCATCACAGAAATGATGAACACTGAAGCTTTCTTT.